The source of this TCR beta chain is a study of blood T cells in healthy people across ages. Overall study context: With template switching, about one barcoded beta molecule was captured per two T cells.

Study-level results: Diversity estimates drawn from one million T cells were deemed underestimates.

Of note for this clonotype: The antigen is undetermined.

The use of a sample-barcoded 5' primer and a J-beta primer mix characterized a second PCR of about 6 to 12 cycles. Every cDNA molecule bore a tag from a template-switch adaptor containing 12 random nucleotides. TCRdb analysed the 5' RACE reads with MiXCR anew, one entry per CDR3 protein. The sample has some 1.4 million distinct CDR3 sequences, approximately 40% seen once. The receptor was derived from a woman between 18 and 30 years old in good health. Sequencing was done on a sample of blood.

The CDR3 spells CAIGLGHGYTF. Written as DNA, the CDR3 is TGTGCCATAGGCCTGGGCCATGGCTACACCTTC. The chain combines TRBV10-3 with TRBJ1-2, with unresolved D. V shed 9 bases and J shed 6 bases, with 11 bases lying between them. The CDR3 is made up of 11 amino acids. Looked up from germline, CDR1 is ENHRY and CDR2 is SYGVKD.